The clone carrying this T cell receptor (beta chain) has more than one count but fewer than ten. The antigen is unknown. Germline CDR1 DFQATT, CDR2 SNEGSKA (reference sequence). Trimming took 2 bases from V and 8 from J, leaving 9 bases between them. This CDR3 region has 11 residues. Generated by immunoSEQ multiplex PCR, the TCRdb table keeps only in-frame clones and is missing some. The table records more than 50,000 clones, 87% of them present only once. The entry originates in a study of T cell responses to AZD1222 COVID-19 vaccine. Study results and caveats: Seropositive AZD1222 recipients at baseline numbered only five or six. Spike was spanned by vaccine-associated CD4 TCRs, with dominance at 160-218 and 743-854. Repertoires were obtained solely post-peak T cell response.

This chain connects TRBV20-1 to TRBJ1-1, with no clear D. The TCR was taken from an adult who received the AZD1222 COVID-19 vaccine. The material sequenced was peripheral blood, taken 28 days after the second AZD1222 dose. The CDR3 bases are TGCAGTGCTAGAAACATCCGGGAAGCTTTCTTT. Encoded protein: CSARNIREAFF.